This TCR beta chain was captured in a study of T cell changes during pregnancy in multiple sclerosis. In this sample, this clone turned up a few times. The V end lost 8 bases, the J end lost 10 bases, and 12 bases lay between the germline ends. The CDR3 is made up of 11 amino acids. Germline CDR1 and CDR2: ENHRY and SYGVKD. The assay was immunoSEQ multiplex PCR, and TCRdb's table has in-frame clones only and misses some. This table has about 38,000 clones, 75% to 95% appearing once. This clonotype was sampled from a female donor with multiple sclerosis, enrolled in a pregnancy study. The sample in question was CD8+ T cells from peripheral blood mononuclear cells, obtained after pregnancy. The genes are TRBV10-3 and TRBJ2-1; D may be TRBD2 (5 bases). The DNA for the CDR3 is TGTGCCATCGGGGAGAGAGACGAGCAGTTCTTC. Translation gives CAIGERDEQFF.